This TCR beta chain was retrieved from a study of blood T cell repertoires in COVID-19. Germline V gene sequence: CDR1 LNHNV, CDR2 YYDKDF (reference sequence). V shed 4 bases, J shed 5 bases, and the junction held 6 bases outside the gene matches. The CDR3 totals 15 residues. The method was immunoSEQ multiplex PCR; TCRdb's version includes in-frame clones alone and lacks a portion of them. Seen here are around 260,000 clones, 80% to 90% observed once, and the top ten hold roughly 4%. This chain uses TRBV15 with TRBJ1-4; 8 bases line up with TRBD1. Sequenced material: PBMCs or T cells enriched from blood (not recorded which). The clonotype comes from a woman aged 25 to 45 who had recovered from COVID-19. CDR3 in amino acids: CATSTDRGWNEKLFF. CDR3 coding DNA: TGTGCCACCAGCACCGACAGGGGATGGAATGAAAAACTGTTTTTT.